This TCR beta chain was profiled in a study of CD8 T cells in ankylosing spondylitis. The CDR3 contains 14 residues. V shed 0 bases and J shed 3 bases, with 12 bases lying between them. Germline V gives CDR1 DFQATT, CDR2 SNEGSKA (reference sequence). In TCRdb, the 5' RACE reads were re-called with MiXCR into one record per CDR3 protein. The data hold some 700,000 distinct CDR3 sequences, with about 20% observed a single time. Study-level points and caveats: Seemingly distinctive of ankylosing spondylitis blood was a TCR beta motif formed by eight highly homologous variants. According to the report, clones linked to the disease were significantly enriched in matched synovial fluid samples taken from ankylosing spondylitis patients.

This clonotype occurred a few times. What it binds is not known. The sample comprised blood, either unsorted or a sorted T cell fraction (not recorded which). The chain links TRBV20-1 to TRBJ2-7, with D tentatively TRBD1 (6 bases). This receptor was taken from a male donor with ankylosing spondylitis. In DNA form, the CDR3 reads TGCAGTGCTAGAGATGGGGACAACTTCTACGAGCAGTACTTC. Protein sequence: CSARDGDNFYEQYF.